The clone carrying this T cell receptor beta chain was counted only a few times. Its cognate antigen is unknown. The V end was cut by 0 bases, the J end by 0 bases, with 11 bases between. This CDR3 is built from 16 residues. Germline V CDR1 and CDR2: SEHNR, FQNEAQ (reference sequence). These data are taken from a study of beta chain features in type 1 diabetes. Study outcomes and limitations: Shorter TCRB CDR3s, moderately but significantly so, were found in Type 1 diabetes patients in all four CD4+ subsets.

Reverse transcription of all isolated RNA meant that expressed TCRB transcripts were sequenced. The table came from immunoSEQ multiplex PCR; TCRdb's copy has only in-frame clones and leaves some out. Seen here are roughly 300,000 clones, approximately 9.9% observed once, and the top ten hold roughly 0.99%. What was sequenced was central memory CD4+ T cells from blood. The TCR comes from a man aged 25 to 45 with type 1 diabetes. The J gene is TRBJ1-2, the V gene TRBV7-9; D is possibly TRBD1 (5 bases). This CDR3 is CASSLARSGTNYGYTF. DNA for the CDR3: TGTGCCAGCAGCTTAGCGAGGTCAGGGACTAACTATGGCTACACCTTC.